A single sample gave rise to the 21 T cell receptor beta chains below, sequenced in a study of cytomegalovirus exposure and HLA in healthy donors. Amplification used 60 Vbeta primers and 13 Jbeta primers. The protocol was immunoSEQ multiplex PCR, while the TCRdb copy is restricted to in-frame clones and leaves out a portion. The sample holds some 140,000 clones, roughly three quarters seen once. The sequenced sample was PBMCs. The receptors shown here come from a female donor in good health and CMV-seronegative.

The chain has TRBV19 and TRBJ1-1, with TRBD1 as a possible D gene (5 bases). There are 14 residues in the CDR3. Trimming took off 4 bases at V and 0 bases at J, with 9 bases between the two ends. Germline values: CDR1 LNHDA, CDR2 SQIVND (reference sequence). In DNA form, the CDR3 reads TGTGCCAGTAGTAAGGGACTCTTGAACACTGAAGCTTTCTTT. Translated: CASSKGLLNTEAFF.

This clone was counted only a few times. The CDR3 bases are TGCGCCAGCAGCCGGGGGGGGGAACAGCCTGGAAACACCATATATTTT. The encoded protein is CASSRGGEQPGNTIYF. The rearrangement uses TRBV5-1 and TRBJ1-3; D perhaps matches TRBD1 (5 bases). Germline CDR1 reads SGHRS; CDR2 reads YFSETQ. The V and J ends lost 4 bases and 2 bases respectively, with 16 bases between them. The CDR3 length is 16 residues.

This clone was counted a few times. The chain carries TRBV2 and TRBJ2-1; D is possibly TRBD2 (5 bases). V was shortened by 6 bases and J by 8 bases, with 14 bases between the two germline ends. In germline, CDR1 is SNHLY, CDR2 FYNNEI. CDR3 length: 13 residues. The CDR3 DNA is TGTGCCAGCAGCTGGACTGGATGGGATGAGCAGTTCTTC. Residues: CASSWTGWDEQFF.

The rearrangement uses TRBV6-5 and TRBJ1-2; D is unclear. The germline CDR1 and CDR2 sequences are MNHEY and SVGAGI. This CDR3 has 14 residues. Trimming pared 8 bases from V and 0 bases from J, leaving 13 bases between. The CDR3 DNA reads as TGTGCCAGCGCGCAGGCCGTATCTAACTATGGCTACACCTTC. It codes for CASAQAVSNYGYTF.

The CDR3 loop reads CASSPQQGGVSSTEAFF. The CDR3 DNA reads as TGTGCCAGCAGCCCCCAACAGGGAGGGGTGAGTAGTACTGAAGCTTTCTTT. V and J are TRBV5-6 and TRBJ1-1; tentatively, D is TRBD1 (6 bases). The CDR3 extends over 17 amino acids. The germline gives CDR1 SGHDT, CDR2 YYEEEE. Trimming removed 4 bases at V and 5 bases at J, with 24 bases between.

The chain recombines TRBV2 with TRBJ2-5, with 7 bases fitting TRBD1. CDR1 and CDR2 (germline): SNHLY, FYNNEI. With 6 bases clipped from V and 2 bases from J, the junction kept 6 bases outside the gene matches. This CDR3 contains 14 residues. DNA of the CDR3: TGTGCCAGCAGCGCTGGGACAGAACAAGAGACCCAGTACTTC. Its translation: CASSAGTEQETQYF.

The J gene is TRBJ2-3, the V gene TRBV5-1, with D tentatively TRBD1 (5 bases). The germline gives CDR1 SGHRS, CDR2 YFSETQ. The CDR3 consists of 14 residues. V was shortened by 4 bases and J by 6 bases, with 15 bases between the two germline ends. CDR3 DNA sequence: TGCGCCAGCAGCCCAAGCAACCAGGGCGATACGCAGTATTTT. This gives the protein CASSPSNQGDTQYF.

This chain joins TRBV9 and TRBJ2-7, with 8 bases fitting TRBD2. Germline V gives CDR1 SGDLS, CDR2 YYNGEE. V trimming: 4 bases; J trimming: 0 bases; junction bases outside the gene matches: 12. This CDR3 is built from 17 residues. CDR3 bases: TGTGCCAGCAGCCCCGCCGTAGCGGGGACTAGCTCCTACGAGCAGTACTTC. Its protein product is CASSPAVAGTSSYEQYF.

The chain uses TRBV5-1 and TRBJ1-4; TRBD1 might be the D (5 bases). Trimming left V 4 bases short and J 5 bases short, with 15 bases between. This CDR3 spans 15 amino acids. The V gene's germline CDR1 is SGHRS and CDR2 YFSETQ. The CDR3 bases are TGCGCCAGCAGCCCGGAGGGACTGCCCAATGAAAAACTGTTTTTT. It translates to CASSPEGLPNEKLFF.

The rearrangement uses TRBV7-2 and TRBJ2-1, with D maybe TRBD1 (5 bases). Trimming pared 2 bases from V and 2 bases from J, leaving 10 bases between. The CDR3 spans 15 residues. Per the germline V gene, CDR1 is SGHTA and CDR2 is FQGNSA. CDR3 DNA: TGTGCCAGCAGCTTAAGGGGCCAAACCTACAATGAGCAGTTCTTC. Protein product: CASSLRGQTYNEQFF.

This clone was detected only once. This chain joins TRBV10-3 and TRBJ2-1, with D maybe TRBD2 (5 bases). The CDR3 runs 13 residues. The V gene's germline CDR1 is ENHRY and CDR2 SYGVKD. V was trimmed by 7 bases and J by 5 bases, leaving 12 bases between them. In DNA, the CDR3 is TGTGCCATCATGCGGGCCCTGGACAATGAGCAGTTCTTC. Encoded protein: CAIMRALDNEQFF.

The V and J genes are TRBV19 and TRBJ2-2; possible D gene TRBD1, 5 bases. CDR3 size: 13 residues. V lost 8 bases to trimming and J lost 2 bases, with 9 bases between them. Germline assignment: CDR1 LNHDA and CDR2 SQIVND (reference sequence). This CDR3 is CASLTVNTGELFF. CDR3 DNA sequence: TGTGCCAGTCTGACAGTAAACACCGGGGAGCTGTTTTTT.

The chain recombines TRBV28 with TRBJ1-4; weak D call: TRBD1 (5 bases). CDR1 and CDR2 (germline): MDHEN, SYDVKM. Deletions cut 2 bases from V and 7 bases from J, with 11 bases between. CDR3 length: 14 residues. CDR3 DNA: TGTGCCAGCAGTTTACGGGGGGGGAGTGAAAAACTGTTTTTT. This sequence encodes CASSLRGGSEKLFF.

The chain joins TRBV6-5 to TRBJ1-1, with TRBD1 as a possible D gene (6 bases). This CDR3 is built from 14 residues. From germline, CDR1 is MNHEY and CDR2 SVGAGI. The germline V and J ends were trimmed by 2 bases and 2 bases, with 9 bases remaining between them. The CDR3 DNA sequence: TGTGCCAGCAGTTACAGGGGGGGAAACACTGAAGCTTTCTTT. This sequence encodes CASSYRGGNTEAFF.

The chain employs TRBV11-3 and TRBJ1-1, with 8 bases matching TRBD1. This CDR3 has 12 amino acids. Germline V gene sequence: CDR1 SGHNT, CDR2 YENEEA. V gave up 5 bases and J gave up 11 bases; unmatched junction bases: 7. The CDR3 DNA sequence: TGTGCCAGCAGCCTCTCAGGGGGCCTGGCTTTCTTT. It is translated as CASSLSGGLAFF.

The chain couples TRBV27 to TRBJ1-2; 7 nucleotides align to TRBD1. Trimming at V came to 5 bases and at J to 3 bases, leaving 6 bases not matched to a gene. This CDR3 comprises 14 residues. The germline gives CDR1 MNHEY, CDR2 SMNVEV (reference sequence). CDR3 nucleotides: TGTGCCAGCAGTCCAGGGGGATCTTACTATGGCTACACCTTC. Residues: CASSPGGSYYGYTF.

The rearrangement uses TRBV10-3 and TRBJ2-3; 10 nucleotides line up with TRBD1. The CDR3 is 13 amino acids. V shed 7 bases and J 5 bases; nucleotides not matched to a gene: 3. Germline V gene data show CDR1 as ENHRY and CDR2 as SYGVKD. The CDR3 sequence is CAIKDRGQDTQYF. DNA for the CDR3: TGTGCCATCAAAGACAGGGGGCAAGATACGCAGTATTTT.

The chain has TRBV5-1 and TRBJ2-1; 11 nucleotides align to TRBD2. The V gene end was trimmed by 5 bases and the J gene end by 6 bases; junction bases not matched to a gene: 10. The CDR3 is made up of 16 amino acids. CDR1 and CDR2 (germline): SGHRS, YFSETQ. Here the CDR3 reads CASRVAGGPLINEQFF. In nucleotides, the CDR3 is TGCGCCAGCAGGGTAGCGGGAGGGCCACTGATCAATGAGCAGTTCTTC. The whole variable domain, filled in from reference TRBV5-1 and TRBJ2-1, reads KAGVTQTPRYLIKTRGQQVTLSCSPISGHRSVSWYQQTPGQGLQFLFEYFSETQRNKGNFPGRFSGRQFSNSRSEMNVSTLELGDSALYLCASRVAGGPLINEQFFGPGTRLTVL.

The rearrangement uses TRBV5-6 and TRBJ2-3, with TRBD2 matching 9 bases. The CDR3 sequence is 17 residues long. Trimming cost V 4 bases and J 3 bases; bases outside gene matches: 12. The germline V gene has CDR1 SGHDT and CDR2 YYEEEE. As DNA, the CDR3 is TGTGCCAGCAGCCGTACCCTACGGGGACTAGCAACAGATACGCAGTATTTT. Its translation is CASSRTLRGLATDTQYF.

The V and J genes are TRBV6-5 and TRBJ1-1, with D perhaps matching TRBD1 (6 bases). Per germline, CDR1 MNHEY and CDR2 SVGAGI. The CDR3 totals 15 residues. Trimming stripped 4 bases from V and 4 bases from J, with 16 bases between. CDR3 residues: CASSSGTWTATEAFF. The CDR3 nucleotides are TGTGCCAGCAGTTCCGGGACATGGACTGCCACTGAAGCTTTCTTT.

The V and J genes are TRBV4-3 and TRBJ2-3; D remains ambiguous. CDR1 is LGHNA, CDR2 YSLEER, per germline. This CDR3 comprises 16 residues. V lost 4 bases and J 2 bases, leaving 16 bases between the germline ends. CDR3 amino acids: CASSRSGRRLTDTQYF. The CDR3 DNA follows: TGCGCCAGCAGCCGAAGTGGCAGGCGTCTCACAGATACGCAGTATTTT.